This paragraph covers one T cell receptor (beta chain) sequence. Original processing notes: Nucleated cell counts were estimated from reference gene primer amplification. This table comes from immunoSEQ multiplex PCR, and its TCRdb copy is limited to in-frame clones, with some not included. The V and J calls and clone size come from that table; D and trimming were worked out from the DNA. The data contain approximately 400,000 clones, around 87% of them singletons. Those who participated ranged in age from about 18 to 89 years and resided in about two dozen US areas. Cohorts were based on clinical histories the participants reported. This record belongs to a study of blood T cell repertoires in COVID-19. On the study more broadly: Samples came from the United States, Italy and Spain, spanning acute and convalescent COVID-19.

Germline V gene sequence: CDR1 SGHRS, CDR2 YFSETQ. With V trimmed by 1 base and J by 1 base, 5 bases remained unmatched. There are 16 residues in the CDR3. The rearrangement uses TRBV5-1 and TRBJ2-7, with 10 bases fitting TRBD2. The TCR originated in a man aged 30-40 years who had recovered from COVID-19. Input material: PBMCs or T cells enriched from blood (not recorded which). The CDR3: CASSLKTSGLSYEQYF. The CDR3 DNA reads TGCGCCAGCAGCTTGAAGACTAGCGGGCTATCCTACGAGCAGTACTTC.